These T cell receptor beta chains were read from a single sample in a study of healthy donors' naive CD4 and CD8 T cells. TCRdb itself ran the reads through MiXCR, one entry per CDR3 protein. The sample records 150,000 to 200,000 distinct CDR3 sequences, around 70% being singletons. The sample taken for sequencing was naive CD4+ and CD8+ T cells sorted from blood, pooled from several donors. These receptors were collected from a pool of human donors in good health; the sample pools cells from several healthy donors. Each CDR3 is given with its conserved first and last residue. A D gene is named only where the DNA matches it firmly. Not every row has a clone size; where given, it reads once, few, many or a size class.

V gene	J gene	D gene	clone size	CDR3 protein	CDR3 DNA
TRBV30	TRBJ1-5	.	.	CAWSVGGPYNQPQHF	TGTGCCTGGAGTGTAGGTGGGCCTTACAATCAGCCCCAGCATTTT
TRBV6-5	TRBJ2-5	TRBD1	.	CASSLKGQPQETQYF	TGTGCCAGCAGTTTAAAGGGACAGCCTCAAGAGACCCAGTACTTC
TRBV19	TRBJ1-1	TRBD1	.	CASSISGDRVTEALF	TGTGCCAGTAGTATATCAGGGGACAGGGTCACTGAAGCTCTCTTT
TRBV20-1	TRBJ2-7	.	.	CSARERGWTEQYF	TGCAGTGCTAGAGAGCGGGGATGGACCGAGCAGTACTTC
TRBV29-1	TRBJ2-7	TRBD2	.	CSAGEGRADEQYF	TGCAGCGCTGGGGAGGGCAGGGCTGACGAGCAGTACTTC
TRBV29-1	TRBJ2-7	TRBD1	few	CSVNRDRDSYEQYF	TGCAGCGTTAACCGGGACAGGGACTCCTACGAGCAGTACTTC
TRBV6-5	TRBJ1-1	.	.	CASSLQGNTEAFF	TGTGCCAGCAGTCTCCAGGGGAACACTGAAGCTTTCTTT
TRBV6-5	TRBJ2-1	TRBD1	.	CASSGYPGQKFF	TGTGCCAGCAGTGGATATCCGGGACAGAAGTTCTTC
TRBV11-2	TRBJ2-7	.	few	CASSSDTSYEQYF	TGTGCCAGCAGCTCCGACACATCCTACGAGCAGTACTTC
TRBV6-5	TRBJ1-1	.	few	CASSYHEMNTEAFF	TGTGCCAGCAGTTACCATGAGATGAACACTGAAGCTTTCTTT
TRBV6-5	TRBJ1-5	.	.	CASSLTRPQGGSNQPQHF	TGTGCCAGCAGCCTAACTCGCCCGCAGGGTGGCAGCAATCAGCCCCAGCATTTT
TRBV12-3/TRBV12-4	TRBJ2-3	.	.	CASSGSPDTQYF	TGTGCCAGCAGTGGGTCCCCAGATACGCAGTATTTT
TRBV6-2/TRBV6-3	TRBJ2-7	TRBD2	.	CASLAGGYEQYF	TGTGCCAGCCTGGCGGGAGGATACGAGCAGTACTTC
TRBV27	TRBJ1-2	TRBD1	.	CASSLGEGAYGYTF	TGTGCCAGCAGTTTAGGCGAGGGGGCCTATGGCTACACCTTC
TRBV27	TRBJ2-1	TRBD2	.	CASSRTSGRNEQFF	TGTGCCAGCAGCCGGACTAGCGGGAGGAATGAGCAGTTCTTC
TRBV29-1	TRBJ2-2	.	.	CSAVYTGELFF	TGCAGCGCTGTCTACACCGGGGAGCTGTTTTTT
TRBV19	TRBJ2-3	TRBD1	.	CASSSVGGNQPQYF	TGTGCCAGTAGTTCAGTAGGGGGCAATCAGCCCCAGTATTTT
TRBV19	TRBJ2-1	TRBD2	.	CASTSSGSSYNEQFF	TGTGCCTCCACCTCTAGCGGGAGCTCCTACAATGAGCAGTTCTTC
TRBV27	TRBJ2-7	TRBD2	few	CASTGGYEQYF	TGTGCCAGCACCGGGGGGTACGAGCAGTACTTC
TRBV29-1	TRBJ2-1	.	.	CSVEDPVEQFF	TGCAGCGTTGAAGATCCGGTTGAGCAGTTCTTC
TRBV6-1	TRBJ1-1	.	.	CASTWGLNTEAFF	TGTGCCAGCACATGGGGGCTTAACACTGAAGCTTTCTTT
TRBV6-5	TRBJ2-7	TRBD1	.	CASSGGQGGEQYF	TGTGCCAGCAGTGGGGGACAGGGAGGTGAGCAGTACTTC
TRBV6-2/TRBV6-3	TRBJ2-7	.	.	CASGPGYEQYF	TGTGCCAGCGGACCAGGATACGAGCAGTACTTC
TRBV19	TRBJ2-2	TRBD2	.	CAREREGPGELFF	TGTGCCAGAGAGCGGGAGGGCCCCGGGGAGCTGTTTTTT
TRBV5-5	TRBJ1-5	.	.	CASSPDYSSNQPQHF	TGTGCCAGCAGCCCAGACTACTCTAGCAATCAGCCCCAGCATTTT
TRBV29-1	TRBJ2-1	TRBD1	.	CSVVGDRPYPRSYNEQFF	TGCAGCGTTGTCGGGGACAGGCCTTATCCCCGGTCCTACAATGAGCAGTTCTTC
TRBV6-8	TRBJ1-6	.	few	CASSLGPGPDSPLHF	TGTGCCAGCAGCCTCGGTCCTGGACCGGATTCACCCCTCCACTTT
TRBV4-3	TRBJ2-7	TRBD2	.	CASSQGASGAYEQYF	TGCGCCAGCAGCCAAGGAGCTAGCGGTGCCTACGAGCAGTACTTC
TRBV5-4	TRBJ2-7	TRBD1	.	CASSLGGQGDYEQYF	TGTGCCAGCAGCTTAGGGGGACAGGGGGACTACGAGCAGTACTTC
TRBV19	TRBJ2-1	.	once	CASSIAGSYNEQFF	TGTGCCAGTAGTATCGCGGGCTCCTACAATGAGCAGTTCTTC
TRBV11-1	TRBJ2-3	TRBD1	.	CASSLQDRGPDTQYF	TGTGCCAGCAGCTTACAGGACAGGGGTCCCGATACGCAGTATTTT
TRBV11-2	TRBJ1-1	.	.	CASSLERNTEAFF	TGTGCCAGCAGCTTAGAAAGAAACACTGAAGCTTTCTTT
TRBV30	TRBJ2-2	.	once	CAWREGNTGELFF	TGTGCCTGGAGGGAAGGGAACACCGGGGAGCTGTTTTTT
TRBV29-1	TRBJ2-3	TRBD2	.	CSVEDPRLAGGRYTDTQYF	TGCAGCGTTGAAGATCCGAGACTAGCGGGAGGGAGATACACAGATACGCAGTATTTT
TRBV29-1	TRBJ2-2	TRBD2	once	CSVTGTSGGNTGELFF	TGCAGCGTAACCGGGACTAGCGGAGGGAACACCGGGGAGCTGTTTTTT
TRBV14	TRBJ2-7	TRBD2	.	CASSQDGTSSLQYF	TGTGCCAGCAGCCAAGATGGGACTAGCAGTCTACAGTACTTC
TRBV19	TRBJ2-1	.	.	CANSIVAGGIYNEQFF	TGTGCCAATAGTATAGTGGCTGGCGGGATATACAATGAGCAGTTCTTC
TRBV19	TRBJ1-6	.	.	CASTTGQFNSPLHF	TGTGCCAGTACCACCGGACAGTTTAATTCACCCCTCCACTTT
TRBV6-2/TRBV6-3	TRBJ2-1	TRBD2	.	CASSYKSGGSGRISYEQFF	TGTGCCAGCAGTTACAAATCTGGGGGTAGCGGGAGAATTAGTTATGAGCAGTTCTTC
TRBV6-1	TRBJ1-5	.	.	CASRGGKDSHSNQPQHF	TGTGCCAGCAGAGGGGGAAAGGACAGCCATAGCAATCAGCCCCAGCATTTT
TRBV5-1	TRBJ2-5	TRBD1	.	CASRRGTGDQETQYF	TGCGCCAGCAGACGTGGGACAGGGGACCAAGAGACCCAGTACTTC
TRBV29-1	TRBJ2-7	TRBD1	once	CSVPKGTGVYEQYF	TGCAGCGTTCCCAAGGGGACAGGGGTATACGAGCAGTACTTC
TRBV12-5	TRBJ1-5	.	.	CASGLVQGDSNQPQHF	TGTGCTAGTGGTTTGGTACAAGGAGATAGCAATCAGCCCCAGCATTTT
TRBV10-3	TRBJ1-1	.	.	CAIAGQIMNTEAFF	TGTGCCATCGCCGGACAGATTATGAACACTGAAGCTTTCTTT
TRBV6-5	TRBJ1-5	.	.	CASSYSRSQPQHF	TGTGCCAGCAGTTACTCAAGATCCCAGCCCCAGCATTTT
TRBV29-1	TRBJ2-7	.	.	CSVGSSSYEQYF	TGCAGCGTTGGCTCTAGCTCCTACGAGCAGTACTTC
TRBV19	TRBJ1-1	.	.	CASTPLGRVDTEAFF	TGTGCCAGTACCCCGCTGGGAAGGGTCGACACTGAAGCTTTCTTT
TRBV5-4	TRBJ2-2	TRBD2	.	CATAGVGTGELFF	TGTGCCACCGCGGGAGTGGGCACCGGGGAGCTGTTTTTT
TRBV29-1	TRBJ1-1	.	.	CSVSTATEAFF	TGCAGCGTTTCGACAGCTACTGAAGCTTTCTTT
TRBV29-1	TRBJ2-2	.	.	CSVGQVNTGELFF	TGCAGCGTTGGACAGGTTAACACCGGGGAGCTGTTTTTT